Each of the 2 T cell receptor beta chains below was sequenced from the same sample in a study of cytomegalovirus exposure and HLA in healthy donors. Researchers ran the PCR with 60 Vbeta and 13 Jbeta primers. Method: immunoSEQ multiplex PCR; TCRdb's copy keeps in-frame clones and lacks some. Seen here are about 160,000 clones, around 60% observed once, and the top ten hold 5.5% to 9%. Sequenced: PBMCs. Source of these receptors: a woman in her fifties or sixties in good health and CMV-seropositive.

The chain recombines TRBV29-1 with TRBJ2-1, with 14 bases matching TRBD2. CDR3 size: 14 residues. The germline V gene has CDR1 SQVTM and CDR2 ANQGSEA. Trimming took 4 bases from V and 8 from J; bases not matched to a gene: 4. The CDR3: CSVVGTSGSYEQFF. For the CDR3, the DNA is TGCAGCGTTGTGGGGACTAGCGGGAGCTATGAGCAGTTCTTC.

V usage is TRBV13 and J usage is TRBJ2-7; D uncertain. With 5 bases removed from V and 4 bases from J, the gap between germline ends came to 9 bases. Germline assignment: CDR1 PRHDT and CDR2 FYEKMQ (reference sequence). The CDR3 consists of 12 residues. The CDR3 is CASSLTRYEQYF. The CDR3 DNA is TGTGCCAGCAGCCTAACCCGATACGAGCAGTACTTC.